The 17 T cell receptor beta chains below were found in one sample sequenced in a study of blood T cell repertoires in COVID-19. Using immunoSEQ multiplex PCR, the repertoire was profiled, and TCRdb retains in-frame clones only, with some absent. The data hold 100,000 to 150,000 clones, with around 86% observed a single time. Sequences were obtained from peripheral blood. The receptors here all came from a human donor in a cohort sampled during active COVID-19.

The genes are TRBV11-2 and TRBJ2-7; 7 bases line up with TRBD2. The V and J ends lost 3 bases and 3 bases, in that order; junction bases with no gene match: 14. The germline CDR1 and CDR2 sequences are SGHAT and FQNNGV. The CDR3 totals 17 residues. CDR3 region: CASSLTGGRGGFYEQYF. The CDR3 region has the DNA TGTGCCAGCAGCTTGACCGGTGGGAGGGGAGGATTCTACGAGCAGTACTTC.

The chain combines TRBV5-1 with TRBJ2-7, with 7 nucleotides matching TRBD2. Looked up from germline, CDR1 is SGHRS and CDR2 is YFSETQ. The V gene end was trimmed by 0 bases and the J gene end by 4 bases; junction bases not matched to a gene: 4. The CDR3 loop spans 14 amino acids. CDR3 nucleotide sequence: TGCGCCAGCAGCTTGGGGTCCGGGAGGTACGAGCAGTACTTC. This translates into CASSLGSGRYEQYF.

The gene calls are TRBV6-5 and TRBJ1-2; no clear D gene. The CDR3 runs to 13 residues. Trimming stripped 4 bases from V and 5 bases from J, with 11 bases between. Germline CDR1 MNHEY, CDR2 SVGAGI. The DNA of the CDR3 is TGTGCCAGCAGTTCTTACGGTCTGTATGGCTACACCTTC. It codes for CASSSYGLYGYTF.

V and J are TRBV2 and TRBJ2-6, with D uncertain. The CDR3 extends over 17 amino acids. Germline-derived CDR1 and CDR2 are SNHLY and FYNNEI. Trimming took off 5 bases at V and 0 bases at J, with 14 bases between the two ends. DNA of the CDR3: TGTGCCAGCAGTTACCAAACTCTTAACTCTGGGGCCAACGTCCTGACTTTC. Amino acids: CASSYQTLNSGANVLTF.

The chain couples TRBV6-5 to TRBJ1-2, with D unresolved. The V and J ends lost 0 bases and 2 bases respectively, with 10 bases between them. Germline CDR1 is MNHEY and CDR2 is SVGAGI. The CDR3 has 15 amino acids. The CDR3 loop reads CASSYSSHSNYGYTF. In nucleotides, the CDR3 is TGTGCCAGCAGTTACTCCTCGCACTCGAACTATGGCTACACCTTC.

The chain is built from TRBV27 and TRBJ2-6; the match to TRBD1 covers 8 bases. V dropped 6 bases and J dropped 4; count of bases not matched to a gene: 5. This CDR3 is built from 15 residues. Germline V lookup: CDR1 MNHEY, CDR2 SMNVEV (reference sequence). The CDR3 loop is CASSQGARGANVLTF. The DNA for the CDR3 is TGTGCCAGCAGCCAGGGGGCGCGGGGGGCCAACGTCCTGACTTTC.

This chain joins TRBV5-4 and TRBJ2-7; D perhaps matches TRBD2 (6 bases). The CDR3 covers 16 residues. V was cut by 0 bases and J by 1 base, with 14 bases left in between. Germline V gene data show CDR1 as SGHNT and CDR2 as YYREEE (reference sequence). In nucleotides, the CDR3 is TGTGCCAGCAGCTTGGTTTATACTAGCTTATCCTACGAGCAGTACTTC. This sequence encodes CASSLVYTSLSYEQYF. The variable domain in full, with the rest retrieved from reference TRBV5-4 and TRBJ2-7, is ETGVTQSPTHLIKTRGQQVTLRCSSQSGHNTVSWYQQALGQGPQFIFQYYREEENGRGNFPPRFSGLQFPNYSSELNVNALELDDSALYLCASSLVYTSLSYEQYFGPGTRLTVT.

This clone turned up a few times. The chain is built from TRBV30 and TRBJ1-2, with a weak D call TRBD1 (5 bases). Germline V CDR1 and CDR2: GTSNPN, SVGIG (reference sequence). This CDR3 has 15 amino acids. Trimming pared 0 bases from V and 6 bases from J, leaving 17 bases between. CDR3 in amino acids: CAWSVNTFPGDGYTF. The CDR3 region has the DNA TGTGCCTGGAGTGTAAATACCTTTCCGGGGGATGGCTACACCTTC.

CDR3 amino acids: CASSLEFSSYEQYF. The CDR3 region has the DNA TGTGCCAGCAGCTTGGAGTTCAGCTCCTACGAGCAGTACTTC. This chain connects TRBV7-2 to TRBJ2-7, with D unclear. The CDR3 totals 14 residues. Looked up from germline, CDR1 is SGHTA and CDR2 is FQGNSA. V was shortened by 3 bases and J by 0 bases, with 9 bases between the two germline ends.

This clone was seen only once. The chain recombines TRBV27 with TRBJ2-1; 7 nucleotides match TRBD2. This CDR3 region has 16 residues. CDR1 is MNHEY, CDR2 SMNVEV, per germline (reference sequence). Trimming removed 4 bases from V and 9 bases from J; junction bases left unmatched: 15. CDR3 in amino acids: CASSSTSSGPVGEQFF. CDR3 bases: TGTGCCAGCAGTTCCACCTCTAGCGGACCCGTAGGTGAGCAGTTCTTC.

The CDR3 DNA reads TGTGCCAGCAGTCGCTACGGGACAGGGCGTTTAGAGGGTGGCTACACCTTC. This gives the protein CASSRYGTGRLEGGYTF. The rearrangement uses TRBV7-2 and TRBJ1-2; 9 bases match TRBD1. CDR1 and CDR2 (germline): SGHTA, FQGNSA. This CDR3 contains 17 residues. Unmatched junction bases numbered 18, after V lost 6 bases and J lost 7 bases.

This clone has a single count. The chain uses TRBV9 and TRBJ1-1; D gene uncertain. This CDR3 comprises 15 residues. Deletions cut 0 bases from V and 0 bases from J, with 9 bases between. CDR1 is SGDLS, CDR2 YYNGEE, per germline. This chain's CDR3 is CASSVGGSLNTEAFF. In DNA form, the CDR3 reads TGTGCCAGCAGCGTAGGCGGCAGCCTGAACACTGAAGCTTTCTTT. Looking up the rest from reference TRBV9 and TRBJ1-1 gives the full variable domain: DSGVTQTPKHLITATGQRVTLRCSPRSGDLSVYWYQQSLDQGLQFLIQYYNGEERAKGNILERFSAQQFPDLHSELNLSSLELGDSALYFCASSVGGSLNTEAFFGQGTRLTVV.

The chain links TRBV9 to TRBJ2-5; possible D gene TRBD2, 5 bases. The CDR3 sequence is 15 residues long. Germline CDR1 SGDLS, CDR2 YYNGEE. V was shortened by 0 bases and J by 5 bases, with 14 bases between the two germline ends. The chain's CDR3 is CASSVAVGATETQYF. CDR3 sequence (DNA): TGTGCCAGCAGCGTAGCCGTGGGAGCAACGGAGACCCAGTACTTC.

This rearrangement joins TRBV4-1 to TRBJ2-7, with 9 bases lining up with TRBD1. This CDR3 comprises 15 residues. Germline V gene data show CDR1 as MGHRA and CDR2 as YSYEKL. V lost 3 bases to trimming and J lost 3 bases; unmatched junction nucleotides: 6. DNA for the CDR3: TGCGCCAGCAGCCAGGGACAGGGAAGATTCTACGAGCAGTACTTC. Protein: CASSQGQGRFYEQYF.

The rearrangement links TRBV25-1 to TRBJ2-2; the match to TRBD1 covers 10 bases. Losses at the gene ends were 8 bases for V and 0 bases for J; bases not matched to a gene: 12. Germline CDR1 MGHDK, CDR2 SYGVNS. The CDR3 is made up of 18 amino acids. The CDR3 coding sequence is TGTGCCAGCCGACCCGGGACAGGGGACCCCACGAACACCGGGGAGCTGTTTTTT. Encoded protein: CASRPGTGDPTNTGELFF.

In this sample, this clone turned up a few times. V is TRBV4-1 and J is TRBJ1-5, with D unclear. V lost 0 bases and J lost 6, with 9 bases in between. The CDR3 consists of 14 residues. CDR1 is MGHRA and CDR2 is YSYEKL in the germline V gene. As DNA, the CDR3 is TGCGCCAGCAGCCAAGATCGGAGGACTCAGCCCCAGCATTTT. This codes for CASSQDRRTQPQHF.

Turning to this clone: Compared with germline, one end of the junction differs, possibly owing to a read error. The chain links TRBV7-9 to TRBJ2-5, with D possibly TRBD2 on 6 matching bases. The CDR3 has 11 residues. The germline gives CDR1 SEHNR, CDR2 FQNEAQ (reference sequence). CDR3 sequence (DNA): TGTGCCGGCACCGGGATGGCTAGCGTGGACTTC. It encodes CAGTGMASVDF.